The next 16 T cell receptor beta chains were all read from a single sample in a study of cytomegalovirus exposure and HLA in healthy donors. TCRdb keeps only in-frame clones here, not all; method: immunoSEQ multiplex PCR. The table lists 70,000 to 80,000 clones, around 94% of them singletons. Input material: PBMCs. The receptor set was obtained from a woman in her late teens or twenties in good health and CMV-seropositive.

V gene TRBV5-1 combines with J gene TRBJ1-1; D gene uncertain. The CDR3 has 15 amino acids. Trimming removed 0 bases at V and 4 bases at J, with 13 bases between. Per the germline V gene, CDR1 is SGHRS and CDR2 is YFSETQ. Here the CDR3 reads CASSLAEGVGTEAFF. Here the CDR3 DNA reads TGCGCCAGCAGCTTGGCCGAGGGTGTGGGCACTGAAGCTTTCTTT.

The chain couples TRBV9 to TRBJ2-2; D unclear. This CDR3 spans 13 amino acids. Germline lookup yields CDR1 SGDLS and CDR2 YYNGEE. Between the trimmed V and J ends, which lost 0 bases and 5 bases, there was a span of 5 bases. CDR3 loop: CASSVAHTGELFF. CDR3 in DNA: TGTGCCAGCAGCGTAGCCCATACCGGGGAGCTGTTTTTT.

The rearrangement uses TRBV4-1 and TRBJ2-7; possibly TRBD1 for D (6 bases). The CDR3 length is 15 residues. V shed 2 bases and J shed 4 bases, with 15 bases lying between them. Per germline, CDR1 MGHRA and CDR2 YSYEKL. CDR3 region: CASSQTPGHLYEQYF. DNA for the CDR3: TGCGCCAGCAGCCAAACACCGGGACACCTTTACGAGCAGTACTTC.

The J gene is TRBJ2-7, the V gene TRBV28; tentatively, D is TRBD2 (5 bases). V shed 3 bases and J shed 4 bases, with 13 bases lying between them. The CDR3 contains 14 residues. Germline V CDR1 and CDR2: MDHEN, SYDVKM. CDR3 in amino acids: CASSFRPGKYEQYF. The CDR3 DNA reads as TGTGCCAGCAGTTTCCGGCCGGGGAAATACGAGCAGTACTTC. Full variable domain (outside the CDR3, taken from reference TRBV28 and TRBJ2-7): DVKVTQSSRYLVKRTGEKVFLECVQDMDHENMFWYRQDPGLGLRLIYFSYDVKMKEKGDIPEGYSVSREKKERFSLILESASTNQTSMYLCASSFRPGKYEQYFGPGTRLTVT.

The rearrangement uses TRBV7-2 and TRBJ1-2; 9 bases align to TRBD1. The CDR3 totals 14 residues. The germline gives CDR1 SGHTA, CDR2 FQGNSA. J gave up 7 bases and V 4 bases, and 7 bases lay outside the gene matches. Here the CDR3 DNA reads TGTGCCAGCAGCTCCGGGACAGGGTCTGCTGGCTACACCTTC. Translation: CASSSGTGSAGYTF.

The genes are TRBV28 and TRBJ2-3, with 9 bases lining up with TRBD1. From germline, CDR1 is MDHEN and CDR2 SYDVKM. V lost 6 bases, J lost 8 bases, and 6 bases stayed unmatched. The CDR3 covers 13 residues. CDR3 DNA sequence: TGTGCCAGCAGAAGACAGGGGGGGGGTACGCAGTATTTT. Translation gives CASRRQGGGTQYF.

V is TRBV28 and J is TRBJ2-3; TRBD1 matches 8 bases. The CDR3 length is 16 residues. Looked up from germline, CDR1 is MDHEN and CDR2 is SYDVKM. V was pared by 6 bases and J by 1 base, with 9 bases of the junction left unmatched. The CDR3 region is CASSKHTTGGTDTQYF. The CDR3 coding sequence is TGTGCCAGCAGCAAGCACACGACAGGGGGCACAGATACGCAGTATTTT. Complete variable domain (other parts from reference TRBV28 and TRBJ2-3): DVKVTQSSRYLVKRTGEKVFLECVQDMDHENMFWYRQDPGLGLRLIYFSYDVKMKEKGDIPEGYSVSREKKERFSLILESASTNQTSMYLCASSKHTTGGTDTQYFGPGTRLTVL.

The chain uses TRBV2 and TRBJ1-4, with D possibly matching TRBD1 (5 bases). The CDR3 sequence is 15 residues long. CDR1 is SNHLY and CDR2 is FYNNEI in the germline V gene. Trimming removed 3 bases from V and 13 bases from J, with 21 bases in between. CDR3 coding DNA: TGTGCCAGCAGTGATTGGGGACTGCCCGCCGGGGGACTGTTTTTT. Its translation: CASSDWGLPAGGLFF.

The J gene is TRBJ1-2, the V gene TRBV27; D might be TRBD1 (5 bases). CDR3 length: 13 residues. Per the germline V gene, CDR1 is MNHEY and CDR2 is SMNVEV (reference sequence). Trimming shortened V by 3 bases and J by 7 bases, and 12 bases separated the two germline ends. The CDR3 region has the DNA TGTGCCAGCAGTTTTGGACCGGGGGGTGGCTACACCTTC. This gives the protein CASSFGPGGGYTF.

V usage is TRBV5-1 and J usage is TRBJ2-3; a weak D match, TRBD2 (6 bases). The CDR3 is 14 residues long. CDR1 is SGHRS and CDR2 is YFSETQ in the germline V gene. V was shortened by 4 bases and J by 0 bases, with 9 bases between the two germline ends. The CDR3 nucleotides read TGCGCCAGCAGCGGGGGGTCTAGCACAGATACGCAGTATTTT. This translates into CASSGGSSTDTQYF.

The sample holds one count of this clone. J is TRBJ2-3 and V is TRBV6-5; 9 bases are shared with TRBD1. The CDR3 loop spans 14 amino acids. Trimming took 8 bases from V and 4 from J; bases not matched to a gene: 7. Per germline, CDR1 MNHEY and CDR2 SVGAGI. The chain's CDR3 is CASGRDRESDTQYF. The CDR3 coding sequence is TGTGCCAGCGGCCGGGACAGGGAATCAGATACGCAGTATTTT.

This sequence joins TRBV5-6 and TRBJ2-7, with D possibly being TRBD2 (5 bases). CDR3 length equals 17 residues. CDR1 and CDR2 (germline): SGHDT, YYEEEE. V lost 6 bases and J 2 bases, leaving 24 bases between the germline ends. The CDR3 loop is CASTFTQGLATAYEQYF. The CDR3 region has the DNA TGTGCCAGCACCTTCACCCAAGGACTCGCAACTGCCTACGAGCAGTACTTC.

The chain links TRBV18 to TRBJ2-7; TRBD2 is a possible D gene (5 bases). CDR3 length: 13 residues. Trimming stripped 1 base from V and 4 bases from J, with 8 bases between. Germline V lookup: CDR1 KGHSH, CDR2 LQKENI. This CDR3 is CASSPLSGYEQYF. As DNA, the CDR3 is TGTGCCAGCTCACCACTTTCGGGGTACGAGCAGTACTTC.

The chain uses TRBV5-1 and TRBJ2-1; TRBD1 aligns across 7 bases. Germline V gene lookup returns CDR1 SGHRS and CDR2 YFSETQ. The CDR3 contains 18 residues. Trimming took 4 bases from V and 0 from J; bases not matched to a gene: 13. The CDR3 nucleotides are TGCGCCAGCAGCCCCGGAAACATACAGGGGAGCTCCTACAATGAGCAGTTCTTC. It specifies CASSPGNIQGSSYNEQFF.

The rearrangement uses TRBV2 and TRBJ1-2; D remains unclear. Germline V gene sequence: CDR1 SNHLY, CDR2 FYNNEI. V lost 8 bases and J 2 bases, leaving 9 bases between the germline ends. This CDR3 comprises 12 residues. The CDR3 bases are TGTGCCAGCGAAGAGGGAAACTATGGCTACACCTTC. Amino acids: CASEEGNYGYTF. Combining the CDR3 with reference TRBV2 and TRBJ1-2 gives the whole variable domain EPEVTQTPSHQVTQMGQEVILRCVPISNHLYFYWYRQILGQKVEFLVSFYNNEISEKSEIFDDQFSVERPDGSNFTLKIRSTKLEDSAMYFCASEEGNYGYTFGSGTRLTVV.

The V gene is TRBV6-5, the J gene TRBJ2-7, with 7 bases identical to TRBD1. CDR1 and CDR2 (germline): MNHEY, SVGAGI. V shed 5 bases, J shed 2 bases, and the junction held 3 bases outside the gene matches. This CDR3 spans 13 amino acids. CDR3 in DNA: TGTGCCAGCAGTAAAGGGACAGCCTACGAGCAGTACTTC. Translating gives CASSKGTAYEQYF.